A single sample gave rise to the 10 T cell receptor beta chains below, sequenced in a study of T cells in Graves' hyperthyroidism and ophthalmopathy. Amplified TCR beta CDR3 regions came from RNA transcripts. Using the HTBI primer set, a first-round RT-PCR was run on the TCR CDR3. One entry per CDR3 protein, called by TCRdb with MiXCR from the multiplex PCR reads. The profile shows roughly 510,000 distinct CDR3 sequences, around 20% of them singletons. Sequencing input: blood. These receptors were collected from a man aged 18 to 30 with Graves' hyperthyroidism.

At least ten counts were recorded for this clonotype. The chain joins TRBV6-1 to TRBJ1-5, with D tentatively TRBD1 (6 bases). Per germline, CDR1 MNHNS and CDR2 SASEGT. The CDR3 contains 14 residues. The ends were cut back, 7 bases at V and 5 bases at J, with 15 bases in the middle. CDR3 protein: CASTNRDIDQPQHF. CDR3 bases: TGTGCCAGCACCAACCGGGACATAGATCAGCCCCAGCATTTT.

Ten or more counts support this clonotype. The DNA for the CDR3 is TGCGCCAGCAGCCCCAGGACGTCACGGGACACTGAAGCTTTCTTT. Translating gives CASSPRTSRDTEAFF. V usage is TRBV5-1 and J usage is TRBJ1-1, with D unclear. The CDR3 covers 15 residues. V was cut by 4 bases and J by 3 bases, with 16 bases left in between. CDR1 and CDR2 (germline): SGHRS, YFSETQ.

The chain recombines TRBV11-1 with TRBJ1-3; D is uncertain. V lost 3 bases, J lost 2 bases, and 14 bases lay in between. The CDR3 has 16 residues. Germline values: CDR1 SGHAT, CDR2 FQDESV (reference sequence). CDR3 protein: CASSFETPSPGNTIYF. CDR3 bases: TGTGCCAGCAGCTTCGAGACACCGAGCCCTGGAAACACCATATATTTT.

The chain has TRBV19 and TRBJ1-1; D remains ambiguous. Between the trimmed V and J ends, which lost 6 bases and 4 bases, there was a span of 6 bases. Germline CDR1 reads LNHDA; CDR2 reads SQIVND (reference sequence). The CDR3 extends over 11 amino acids. CDR3 sequence: CASRSSTEAFF. The CDR3 DNA reads TGTGCCAGTAGATCGAGCACTGAAGCTTTCTTT.

To note about this clonotype: It is likely a read error, because the conserved phenylalanine at the end of the CDR3 is missing. The J gene is TRBJ2-7, the V gene TRBV24-1; TRBD1 aligns across 8 bases. Trimming at V came to 2 bases and at J to 0 bases, leaving 2 bases not matched to a gene. CDR1 and CDR2 (germline): KGHDR, SFDVKD. CDR3 length equals 15 residues. Here the CDR3 reads CATSDSGTGSYEQYL. CDR3 in DNA: TGTGCCACCAGTGATTCCGGGACAGGCTCCTACGAGCAGTACTTG.

The table lists this clonotype with a few counts. V is TRBV24-1 and J is TRBJ1-2; the D gene is possibly TRBD1 (5 bases). Per germline, CDR1 KGHDR and CDR2 SFDVKD. This CDR3 contains 17 residues. The ends were cut back, 2 bases at V and 3 bases at J, with 18 bases in the middle. CDR3 sequence (DNA): TGTGCCACCAGTGATTCTCGGTCAGAAGGGGAGTACTATGGCTACACCTTC. Protein: CATSDSRSEGEYYGYTF.

This clonotype was picked up many times. Compared with germline, one end of the junction differs, possibly owing to a read error. This rearrangement joins TRBV2 to TRBJ1-6, with 8 bases fitting TRBD1. This CDR3 has 15 residues. Germline CDR1 is SNHLY and CDR2 is FYNNEI. This chain's CDR3 is CTSSGGQGYNSPLHF. In nucleotides, the CDR3 is TGTACCAGCAGTGGAGGACAGGGTTATAATTCACCCCTCCACTTT.

This clonotype came up once. The chain has TRBV7-2 and TRBJ1-2; no firm D call. The germline V gene encodes CDR1 SGHTA and CDR2 FQGNSA. Trimming cost V 5 bases and J 3 bases, with 13 bases left between them. The CDR3 is 14 amino acids. Here the CDR3 reads CASSHRATDYGYTF. Written as DNA, the CDR3 is TGTGCCAGCAGCCATCGGGCGACCGACTATGGCTACACCTTC.

The V call is TRBV12-5, the J call TRBJ2-2; 7 bases agree with TRBD1. V dropped 5 bases and J dropped 3; count of bases not matched to a gene: 6. Germline-derived CDR1 and CDR2 are LGHNT and FRNRAP. There are 15 residues in the CDR3. For the CDR3, the DNA is TGTGCTAGTGGTATCCGGGACAGCTACACCGGGGAGCTGTTTTTT. This encodes CASGIRDSYTGELFF. Using reference TRBV12-5 and TRBJ2-2 for the parts outside the CDR3, the full variable domain is DARVTQTPRHKVTEMGQEVTMRCQPILGHNTVFWYRQTMMQGLELLAYFRNRAPLDDSGMPKDRFSAEMPDATLATLKIQPSEPRDSAVYFCASGIRDSYTGELFFGEGSRLTVL.

The chain is built from TRBV28 and TRBJ1-2; D is unresolved. V lost 5 bases to trimming and J lost 6 bases, with 10 bases between them. The germline gives CDR1 MDHEN, CDR2 SYDVKM. This CDR3 region has 12 residues. The DNA of the CDR3 is TGTGCCAGCAGTCTGGACGTAGATGGCTACACCTTC. Its translation: CASSLDVDGYTF.